These 10 T cell receptor beta chains were all obtained from the same sample, sequenced in a study of blood T cell repertoires in COVID-19. Clones were read by immunoSEQ multiplex PCR, and TCRdb kept only the in-frame ones, dropping some. There are about 62,000 clones in the sample; around nine tenths occur only once, and over 0.8% lies in the top ten. The specimen sequenced was peripheral blood. The receptors were sampled from a man in his 70s with acute or convalescent COVID-19.

This clone appeared a single time. V gene TRBV18 combines with J gene TRBJ2-7, with D perhaps TRBD1 (6 bases). The CDR3 is 15 amino acids. The germline V and J ends were trimmed by 4 bases and 2 bases, with 15 bases remaining between them. Germline CDR1 reads KGHSH; CDR2 reads LQKENI. The CDR3 region is CASSLQGRSPYEQYF. The DNA of the CDR3 is TGTGCCAGCTCACTTCAGGGGCGAAGTCCCTACGAGCAGTACTTC.

The J gene is TRBJ1-1, the V gene TRBV9; weak D call: TRBD1 (5 bases). V was shortened by 1 base and J by 1 base, with 14 bases between the two germline ends. In germline, CDR1 is SGDLS, CDR2 YYNGEE. CDR3 length: 16 amino acids. The CDR3 region has the DNA TGTGCCAGCAGCGTATCTCCAGGGCTTGGGAACACTGAAGCTTTCTTT. It translates to CASSVSPGLGNTEAFF.

For this clone: The sample contains more than one DNA sequence encoding this CDR3. CDR3 bases: TGTGCCAGCAGCTCTTCTAGCACAGATACGCAGTATTTT. It specifies CASSSSSTDTQYF. This chain connects TRBV7-3 to TRBJ2-3; D gene uncertain. The V end was cut by 4 bases, the J end by 0 bases, with 5 bases between. The CDR3 is made up of 13 amino acids. CDR1 is SGHTA, CDR2 FQGTGA, per germline.

V usage is TRBV24-1 and J usage is TRBJ2-3, with no clear D. Germline lookup yields CDR1 KGHDR and CDR2 SFDVKD. The CDR3 has 15 amino acids. Trimming stripped 4 bases from V and 6 bases from J, with 16 bases between. The CDR3 DNA reads as TGTGCCACCAGTGAAAACCCCCCTAGTCAGGATACGCAGTATTTT. This translates into CATSENPPSQDTQYF.

This clone was counted a single time. The V and J genes are TRBV7-9 and TRBJ1-2, with D possibly being TRBD1 (5 bases). The V end lost 5 bases, the J end lost 4 bases, and 14 bases lay between the germline ends. Germline loops: CDR1 SEHNR, CDR2 FQNEAQ (reference sequence). The CDR3 spans 14 residues. This CDR3 reads CASSPSAGRYGYTF. The CDR3 bases are TGTGCCAGCAGCCCCTCTGCAGGGCGCTATGGCTACACCTTC.

The gene calls are TRBV10-3 and TRBJ2-3, with 11 bases aligning to TRBD1. Trimming removed 2 bases from V and 3 bases from J; junction bases left unmatched: 4. The CDR3 spans 16 residues. Germline CDR1 ENHRY, CDR2 SYGVKD. CDR3 in DNA: TGTGCCATCAGTGAGGGGACAGGGGGTTGGACAGATACGCAGTATTTT. It is translated as CAISEGTGGWTDTQYF.

The chain has TRBV19 and TRBJ1-1; 10 bases map to TRBD1. CDR3 length equals 13 residues. After removal of 7 bases from V and 13 bases from J, the junction contained 12 bases not matched to a gene. Germline CDR1 reads LNHDA; CDR2 reads SQIVND (reference sequence). The chain's CDR3 is CASTVRPGTGVFF. For the CDR3, the DNA is TGTGCCAGTACCGTTCGACCAGGGACAGGGGTTTTCTTT.

The chain combines TRBV9 with TRBJ1-1, with 7 bases lining up with TRBD1. V trimming: 4 bases; J trimming: 1 base; junction bases outside the gene matches: 4. The germline V gene encodes CDR1 SGDLS and CDR2 YYNGEE. The CDR3 runs to 14 residues. The CDR3 protein is CASSLDRSNTEAFF. The CDR3 DNA follows: TGTGCCAGCAGCCTGGACAGGTCGAACACTGAAGCTTTCTTT.

The J gene is TRBJ1-6, the V gene TRBV9; D is undetermined. This CDR3 is built from 18 residues. The germline CDR1 and CDR2 sequences are SGDLS and YYNGEE. With 0 bases removed from V and 0 bases from J, the gap between germline ends came to 13 bases. DNA for the CDR3: TGTGCCAGCAGCGTAGGGGCTCAGAGAAACTCCTATAATTCACCCCTCCACTTT. Encoded protein: CASSVGAQRNSYNSPLHF.

The rearrangement links TRBV6-1 to TRBJ2-5; 10 bases align to TRBD2. CDR1 is MNHNS and CDR2 is SASEGT in the germline V gene. The CDR3 spans 17 residues. With 1 base clipped from V and 2 bases from J, the junction kept 7 bases outside the gene matches. DNA of the CDR3: TGTGCCAGCAGTGAAGGGGTAGCGGGGGGAGTTCAAGAGACCCAGTACTTC. Protein sequence: CASSEGVAGGVQETQYF.